These 21 T cell receptor beta chains were all obtained from the same sample, sequenced in a study of cytomegalovirus exposure and HLA in healthy donors. The PCR had 60 Vbeta and 13 Jbeta primers. Assay used: immunoSEQ multiplex PCR; TCRdb lists only in-frame clones, some missing. The table records tens of thousands of clones, approximately 82% of them present only once. The specimen was PBMCs. The source is a woman between 40 and 50 years old in good health and CMV-seropositive.

A word on this clone: A read error may produce the germline difference seen at one junction end. CDR3 sequence: CASSLDRADTQYF. The CDR3 DNA is TGTGCCAGTAGTCTAGACAGGGCAGATACGCAGTATTTT. This rearrangement joins TRBV19 to TRBJ2-3, with 7 bases identical to TRBD1. This CDR3 has 13 residues. The germline V gene encodes CDR1 LNHDA and CDR2 SQIVND (reference sequence).

V gene TRBV9 combines with J gene TRBJ1-1; D remains ambiguous. CDR1 SGDLS and CDR2 YYNGEE come from the germline V gene. Trimming pared 2 bases from V and 3 bases from J, leaving 14 bases between. The CDR3 extends over 15 amino acids. The CDR3 sequence is CASSVRTREDTEAFF. CDR3 in DNA: TGTGCCAGCAGCGTCCGGACTCGGGAGGACACTGAAGCTTTCTTT. Supplemented by reference TRBV9 and TRBJ1-1, the full variable domain reads DSGVTQTPKHLITATGQRVTLRCSPRSGDLSVYWYQQSLDQGLQFLIQYYNGEERAKGNILERFSAQQFPDLHSELNLSSLELGDSALYFCASSVRTREDTEAFFGQGTRLTVV.

The chain recombines TRBV5-1 with TRBJ1-1, with D tentatively TRBD1 (6 bases). The CDR3 is 14 amino acids. CDR1 is SGHRS and CDR2 is YFSETQ in the germline V gene. V was cut by 2 bases and J by 0 bases, with 8 bases left in between. The CDR3 protein is CASSLQGMNTEAFF. The CDR3 nucleotides are TGCGCCAGCAGCTTACAGGGCATGAACACTGAAGCTTTCTTT.

This clone was counted a single time. The V and J genes are TRBV7-3 and TRBJ2-2, with TRBD1 matching over 9 bases. In germline, CDR1 is SGHTA, CDR2 FQGTGA. The CDR3 totals 15 residues. The ends lost 4 bases at V and 3 bases at J; junction bases unmatched: 3. CDR3 in DNA: TGTGCCAGCAGCTCCGGACAGGGGTACACCGGGGAGCTGTTTTTT. It is translated as CASSSGQGYTGELFF.

This chain joins TRBV5-4 and TRBJ2-2; D is unclear. Trimming stripped 4 bases from V and 3 bases from J, with 4 bases between. Germline V gives CDR1 SGHNT, CDR2 YYREEE (reference sequence). The CDR3 is made up of 12 amino acids. The CDR3 DNA sequence: TGTGCCAGCAGCCCTCACACCGGGGAGCTGTTTTTT. Translated: CASSPHTGELFF.

This chain uses TRBV30 with TRBJ1-1; D not certain. Germline assignment: CDR1 GTSNPN and CDR2 SVGIG (reference sequence). V was trimmed by 3 bases and J by 4 bases, leaving 6 bases between them. This CDR3 has 11 amino acids. The CDR3 DNA reads TGTGCCTGGAGCGGGTTCACTGAAGCTTTCTTT. Translating it yields CAWSGFTEAFF.

This clone came up a few times. At one end, the junction sequence differs from germline, possibly due to a read error. The chain links TRBV4-3 to TRBJ2-4, with D perhaps matching TRBD2 (6 bases). Germline-derived CDR1 and CDR2 are LGHNA and YSLEER. The CDR3 consists of 15 residues. CDR3 bases: TGCGCCAGCAGCCAAGATACGGGTTGGGGACTCCACCGTGCCTTC. Translating it yields CASSQDTGWGLHRAF.

The chain uses TRBV29-1 and TRBJ1-4; TRBD1 agrees at 8 bases. V gave up 6 bases and J gave up 4 bases; unmatched junction bases: 7. Germline V gene lookup returns CDR1 SQVTM and CDR2 ANQGSEA. The CDR3 has 14 amino acids. This CDR3 reads CSVQTGVHNEKLFF. Here the CDR3 DNA reads TGCAGCGTCCAGACAGGGGTCCATAATGAAAAACTGTTTTTT.

V gene TRBV6-5 combines with J gene TRBJ1-2; 7 bases align to TRBD1. CDR3 length equals 14 residues. V lost 5 bases to trimming and J lost 4 bases; unmatched junction nucleotides: 7. The germline V gene encodes CDR1 MNHEY and CDR2 SVGAGI. The chain's CDR3 is CASSEGAFSYGYTF. CDR3 nucleotides: TGTGCCAGCAGTGAGGGGGCCTTCTCCTATGGCTACACCTTC.

This chain joins TRBV30 and TRBJ1-2; TRBD1 agrees at 9 bases. There are 13 residues in the CDR3. J lost 6 bases, V lost 1 base, and 3 bases had no gene match. Germline CDR1 reads GTSNPN; CDR2 reads SVGIG (reference sequence). The CDR3 loop is CAWSGQGVDGYTF. Written as DNA, the CDR3 is TGTGCCTGGAGTGGACAGGGGGTTGATGGCTACACCTTC.

This rearrangement joins TRBV6-1 to TRBJ2-4; 7 bases fit TRBD2. The CDR3 contains 12 residues. The germline gives CDR1 MNHNS, CDR2 SASEGT. Losses at the gene ends were 3 bases for V and 9 bases for J; bases not matched to a gene: 2. The CDR3: CASSETSTIQYF. In DNA form, the CDR3 reads TGTGCCAGCAGTGAGACTAGCACCATTCAGTACTTC.

In its sample, this clone was seen a few times. This chain joins TRBV15 and TRBJ2-7, with 7 bases identical to TRBD2. The CDR3 consists of 16 residues. CDR1 LNHNV and CDR2 YYDKDF come from the germline V gene (reference sequence). J was trimmed by 2 bases and V by 0 bases; bases with no gene match: 7. CDR3 protein: CATSREFGGTTYEQYF. The CDR3 DNA reads as TGTGCCACCAGCAGAGAATTTGGGGGGACTACCTACGAGCAGTACTTC.

This clone was seen only a few times. The genes are TRBV2 and TRBJ2-1; D call uncertain. Looked up from germline, CDR1 is SNHLY and CDR2 is FYNNEI. Between the trimmed V and J ends, which lost 6 bases and 8 bases, there was a span of 14 bases. This CDR3 contains 13 residues. The CDR3 loop is CASSAYLGHEQFF. DNA of the CDR3: TGTGCCAGCAGCGCATATCTCGGTCATGAGCAGTTCTTC.

The chain joins TRBV6-4 to TRBJ2-3; D possibly corresponds to TRBD2 (7 bases). The CDR3 covers 15 residues. V was cut by 3 bases and J by 0 bases, with 10 bases left in between. Germline V gene lookup returns CDR1 MRHNA and CDR2 SNTAGT. CDR3 amino acids: CASSDGGASTDTQYF. In nucleotides, the CDR3 is TGTGCCAGCAGTGATGGGGGGGCTAGCACAGATACGCAGTATTTT.

The chain has TRBV27 and TRBJ1-2, with 8 bases fitting TRBD1. Germline values: CDR1 MNHEY, CDR2 SMNVEV (reference sequence). J gave up 8 bases and V 7 bases, and 15 bases lay outside the gene matches. The CDR3 has 15 amino acids. CDR3 bases: TGTGCCAGCATCATTTACAGGGGGGGCGCGGGGGGCTACACCTTC. Protein: CASIIYRGGAGGYTF.

The rearrangement uses TRBV27 and TRBJ2-4; the D gene is possibly TRBD1 (5 bases). Trimming removed 6 bases from V and 8 bases from J, with 17 bases in between. Per germline, CDR1 MNHEY and CDR2 SMNVEV (reference sequence). The CDR3 is 14 residues long. CDR3 in amino acids: CASRPRARADIQYF. In DNA, the CDR3 is TGTGCCAGCAGACCCCGGGCCAGGGCGGACATTCAGTACTTC.

The chain has TRBV9 and TRBJ2-7; maybe TRBD1 (7 bases). Germline CDR1 SGDLS, CDR2 YYNGEE. This CDR3 has 14 amino acids. V lost 4 bases and J lost 0, with 11 bases in between. CDR3 DNA: TGTGCCAGCAGCCCAGGGGGGACCTCCTACGAGCAGTACTTC. Protein: CASSPGGTSYEQYF.

The chain is built from TRBV15 and TRBJ1-1; maybe TRBD1 (6 bases). The CDR3 totals 13 residues. V was clipped by 5 bases and J by 6 bases, with 13 bases between them. Germline CDR1 is LNHNV and CDR2 is YYDKDF (reference sequence). The CDR3 region is CATSQRTASEAFF. CDR3 bases: TGTGCCACCAGCCAGAGGACAGCCTCTGAAGCTTTCTTT.

This chain joins TRBV7-8 and TRBJ2-3; 7 nucleotides match TRBD1. CDR1 is SGHVS, CDR2 FQNEAQ, per germline. Losses at the gene ends were 4 bases for V and 1 base for J; bases not matched to a gene: 11. The CDR3 runs 17 residues. CDR3: CASSSPLDRDGTDTQYF. CDR3 DNA: TGTGCCAGCAGCTCCCCCCTCGACAGGGATGGCACAGATACGCAGTATTTT.

This clone came up a few times. Germline and junction disagree at one end, which may indicate a read error. V and J are TRBV7-9 and TRBJ1-1; 7 bases are shared with TRBD1. The CDR3 has 17 amino acids. The germline V gene has CDR1 SEHNR and CDR2 FQNEAQ (reference sequence). CDR3 residues: CSSSLAGGQEESTEAFF. The CDR3 DNA sequence: TGTTCCAGCAGCTTAGCCGGAGGACAGGAGGAGAGCACTGAAGCTTTCTTT.

The rearrangement links TRBV7-9 to TRBJ1-5, with no clear D. V was cut by 0 bases and J by 5 bases, with 5 bases left in between. Per germline, CDR1 SEHNR and CDR2 FQNEAQ (reference sequence). The CDR3 consists of 13 residues. In nucleotides, the CDR3 is TGTGCCAGCAGCTTAGCGAGGGATCAGCCCCAGCATTTT. Amino acids: CASSLARDQPQHF.